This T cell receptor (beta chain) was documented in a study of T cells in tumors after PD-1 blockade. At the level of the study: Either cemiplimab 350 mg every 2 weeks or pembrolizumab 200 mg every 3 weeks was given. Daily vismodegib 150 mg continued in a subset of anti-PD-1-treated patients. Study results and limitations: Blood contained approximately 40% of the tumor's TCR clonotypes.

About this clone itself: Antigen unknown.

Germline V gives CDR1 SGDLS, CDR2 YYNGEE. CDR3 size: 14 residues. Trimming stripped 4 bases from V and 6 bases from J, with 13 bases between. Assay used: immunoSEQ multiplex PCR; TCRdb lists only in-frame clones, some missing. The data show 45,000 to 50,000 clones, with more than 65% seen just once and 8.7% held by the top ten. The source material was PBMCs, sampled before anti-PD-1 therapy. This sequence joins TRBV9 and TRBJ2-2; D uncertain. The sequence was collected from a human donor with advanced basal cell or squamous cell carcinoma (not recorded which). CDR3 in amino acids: CASSTYGSAGELFF. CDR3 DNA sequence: TGTGCCAGCAGCACATACGGTTCGGCCGGGGAGCTGTTTTTT.